These 9 T cell receptor beta chains came from one sample sequenced in a study. One entry per CDR3 protein, called by TCRdb with MiXCR from the 5' RACE reads. This sample carries some 64,000 distinct CDR3 sequences, about 22% of them seen once, and the ten largest clones take under 3.5%. Sequenced input: memory CD4+ T cells sorted from a lymph node. Sample subset: memory CD4+ T cells, CD4+CD45RO+CD25-. The receptor set was obtained from a female donor with breast cancer.

This clonotype was seen a handful of times. The V call is TRBV7-2, the J call TRBJ2-1; 11 nucleotides match TRBD1. The V gene end was trimmed by 5 bases and the J gene end by 6 bases; junction bases not matched to a gene: 6. Looked up from germline, CDR1 is SGHTA and CDR2 is FQGNSA. The CDR3 is 15 amino acids. The CDR3 reads CASSLRGQGGNEQFF. The CDR3 nucleotides are TGTGCCAGCAGCCTACGGGGACAGGGGGGCAATGAGCAGTTCTTC.

This clonotype was observed a few times. The chain employs TRBV15 and TRBJ2-5, with a tentative D call TRBD2 (6 bases). This CDR3 comprises 16 residues. Trimming removed 6 bases from V and 2 bases from J, with 19 bases in between. CDR1 and CDR2 (germline): LNHNV, YYDKDF (reference sequence). CDR3 sequence: CATSSKRFGGQETQYF. Written as DNA, the CDR3 is TGTGCCACCAGTTCAAAGAGGTTCGGGGGACAAGAGACCCAGTACTTC.

This clonotype was seen at least ten times. The CDR3 loop is CASSTQGGVQFF. CDR3 nucleotides: TGTGCCAGCAGCACACAGGGAGGGGTGCAGTTCTTC. The chain employs TRBV3-1 and TRBJ2-1; TRBD2 might be the D (7 bases). The V end was cut by 5 bases, the J end by 12 bases, with 14 bases between. This CDR3 spans 12 amino acids. CDR1 is LGHDT and CDR2 is YNNKEL in the germline V gene (reference sequence).

The chain combines TRBV5-4 with TRBJ1-6; 7 bases match TRBD1. The CDR3 consists of 15 residues. The J segment lost 6 bases and the V segment lost 2 bases, leaving 5 bases of the junction unmatched. CDR1 and CDR2 from the germline V gene are SGHNT and YYREEE (reference sequence). The CDR3 protein is CASSLTGDSNSPLHF. CDR3 coding DNA: TGTGCCAGCAGCTTAACGGGGGACAGTAATTCACCCCTCCACTTT. The full variable domain, its missing parts supplied by reference TRBV5-4 and TRBJ1-6, is ETGVTQSPTHLIKTRGQQVTLRCSSQSGHNTVSWYQQALGQGPQFIFQYYREEENGRGNFPPRFSGLQFPNYSSELNVNALELDDSALYLCASSLTGDSNSPLHFGNGTRLTVT.

This clonotype was picked up many times. The junction does not match germline at one end; this may be a read error. The chain uses TRBV6-5 and TRBJ1-2; the D is unclear. CDR1 is MNHEY and CDR2 is SVGAGI in the germline V gene. This CDR3 is built from 11 residues. The CDR3 spells CTSGQNYGYTF. In nucleotides, the CDR3 is TGTACCAGCGGGCAGAACTATGGCTACACCTTC.

This clonotype has just a few counts. A read error may be the cause here, since a much bigger clone is one base away. This chain links TRBV20-1 with TRBJ2-5; 8 bases line up with TRBD2. V shed 4 bases, J shed 4 bases, and the junction held 8 bases outside the gene matches. Germline V gives CDR1 DFQATT, CDR2 SNEGSKA (reference sequence). There are 14 residues in the CDR3. The CDR3 DNA reads as TGCAGTGCTAATGCCTTAGCGGGATCAGAGACCCAGTACTTC. Amino acid sequence: CSANALAGSETQYF.

Worth noting for this clonotype: A much larger clonotype is one base distant, so this may be a read error. This sequence joins TRBV5-1 and TRBJ2-3; D is perhaps TRBD1 (6 bases). The germline gives CDR1 SGHRS, CDR2 YFSETQ. CDR3 size: 15 residues. CDR3 sequence reads: CASSPAQGATGTQYF. The CDR3 nucleotides read TGCGCCAGCAGCCCTGCACAGGGCGCAACAGGTACGCAGTATTTT. The full variable domain, rest sourced from reference TRBV5-1 and TRBJ2-3, is KAGVTQTPRYLIKTRGQQVTLSCSPISGHRSVSWYQQTPGQGLQFLFEYFSETQRNKGNFPGRFSGRQFSNSRSEMNVSTLELGDSALYLCASSPAQGATGTQYFGPGTRLTVL.

The V and J genes are TRBV6-2 or TRBV6-3 and TRBJ2-5; perhaps TRBD1 as D (7 bases). The germline V gene has CDR1 MNHEY and CDR2 SVGEGT. Deletions cut 5 bases from V and 2 bases from J, with 15 bases between. The CDR3 runs to 15 residues. The CDR3 sequence: CASSPPRDRQETQYF. The DNA of the CDR3 is TGTGCCAGCAGTCCACCGCGGGACAGACAAGAGACCCAGTACTTC.

The chain couples TRBV5-1 to TRBJ1-2; perhaps TRBD1 as D (5 bases). Trimming took 2 bases from V and 1 from J, leaving 9 bases between them. The CDR3 consists of 14 residues. Per germline, CDR1 SGHRS and CDR2 YFSETQ. This CDR3 is CASSFDRNNYGYTF. The CDR3 nucleotides read TGCGCCAGCAGCTTCGACAGAAATAACTATGGCTACACCTTC.